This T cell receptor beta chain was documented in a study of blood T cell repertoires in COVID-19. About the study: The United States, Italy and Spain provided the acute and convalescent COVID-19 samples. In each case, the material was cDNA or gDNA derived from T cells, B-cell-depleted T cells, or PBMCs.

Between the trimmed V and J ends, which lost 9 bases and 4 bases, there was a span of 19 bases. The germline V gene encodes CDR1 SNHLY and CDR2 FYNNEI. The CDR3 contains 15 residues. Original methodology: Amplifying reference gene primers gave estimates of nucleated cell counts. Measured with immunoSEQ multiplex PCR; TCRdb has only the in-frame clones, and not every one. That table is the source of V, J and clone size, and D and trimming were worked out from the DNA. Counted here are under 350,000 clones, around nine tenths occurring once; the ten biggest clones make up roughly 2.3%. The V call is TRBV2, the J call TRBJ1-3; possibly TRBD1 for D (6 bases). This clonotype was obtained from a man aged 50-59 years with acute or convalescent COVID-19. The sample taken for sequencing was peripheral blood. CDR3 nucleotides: TGTGCCAGTTCCCTCGAGGGGGGGACAGGAAACACCATATATTTT. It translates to CASSLEGGTGNTIYF.